The rows below give T cell receptor beta chains drawn from one sample of a study of cytomegalovirus exposure and HLA in healthy donors. Sequencing used immunoSEQ multiplex PCR; TCRdb keeps in-frame clones, though not all of them. The sample has approximately 220,000 clones; over 70% are singletons. The specimen was PBMCs. The receptors stem from a boy younger than 10 in good health and CMV-seronegative. The CDR3 runs from the conserved cysteine through the conserved F or W. The order of the fields is V gene, J gene, clone size, D gene, CDR3 protein, CDR3 DNA. D genes are given only for firm matches. Clone size, where shown, is once, few, many, or a class for clones that have expanded.

V gene: TRBV9; J gene: TRBJ2-1; clone size: -; D gene: -; CDR3 protein: CASSPEVEQFF; CDR3 DNA: TGTGCCAGCAGCCCCGAGGTCGAGCAGTTCTTC
V gene: TRBV2; J gene: TRBJ2-7; clone size: few; D gene: -; CDR3 protein: CASREFYEQYF; CDR3 DNA: TGTGCCAGCAGGGAGTTCTACGAGCAGTACTTC
V gene: TRBV2; J gene: TRBJ2-2; clone size: -; D gene: -; CDR3 protein: CASSEALGGTGELFF; CDR3 DNA: TGTGCCAGCAGTGAAGCGCTTGGCGGCACCGGGGAGCTGTTTTTT
V gene: TRBV4-2; J gene: TRBJ1-2; clone size: -; D gene: TRBD1; CDR3 protein: CASSQRTGFSNYGYTF; CDR3 DNA: TGTGCCAGCAGCCAAAGGACAGGGTTTTCTAACTATGGCTACACCTTC
V gene: TRBV6-1; J gene: TRBJ2-7; clone size: -; D gene: -; CDR3 protein: CASSERAIYEQYF; CDR3 DNA: TGTGCCAGCAGTGAGCGAGCCATCTACGAGCAGTACTTC
V gene: TRBV10-3; J gene: TRBJ2-5; clone size: -; D gene: TRBD2; CDR3 protein: CAIRPGTTQETQYF; CDR3 DNA: TGTGCCATCAGACCCGGGACTACACAAGAGACCCAGTACTTC
V gene: TRBV5-4; J gene: TRBJ1-2; clone size: -; D gene: -; CDR3 protein: CASSFRGWYGYTF; CDR3 DNA: TGTGCCAGCAGCTTTCGAGGGTGGTATGGCTACACCTTC
V gene: TRBV13; J gene: TRBJ2-2; clone size: -; D gene: -; CDR3 protein: CASSPSRGVATGELFF; CDR3 DNA: TGTGCCAGCAGCCCCTCGCGGGGAGTAGCCACCGGGGAGCTGTTTTTT
V gene: TRBV30; J gene: TRBJ2-2; clone size: -; D gene: -; CDR3 protein: CAWKGTGTGELFF; CDR3 DNA: TGTGCCTGGAAAGGTACGGGCACCGGGGAGCTGTTTTTT
V gene: TRBV30; J gene: TRBJ2-3; clone size: -; D gene: -; CDR3 protein: CAGADLTDTQYF; CDR3 DNA: TGTGCCGGGGCGGACCTCACAGATACGCAGTATTTT
V gene: TRBV1; J gene: TRBJ2-7; clone size: -; D gene: -; CDR3 protein: CTSSQEGVRDRILFHEQYF; CDR3 DNA: TGCACCAGCAGCCAAGAGGGGGTCCGGGACAGGATTTTGTTCCACGAGCAGTACTTC
V gene: TRBV6-5; J gene: TRBJ1-1; clone size: few; D gene: -; CDR3 protein: CATTRDTEAFF; CDR3 DNA: TGTGCCACGACTAGAGATACTGAAGCTTTCTTT
V gene: TRBV27; J gene: TRBJ1-2; clone size: -; D gene: TRBD1; CDR3 protein: CASSFGQGDYGYTF; CDR3 DNA: TGTGCCAGCAGTTTCGGACAGGGGGACTATGGCTACACCTTC
V gene: TRBV15; J gene: TRBJ1-5; clone size: few; D gene: TRBD1; CDR3 protein: CATSRPGQGIDQPQHF; CDR3 DNA: TGTGCCACCAGCAGACCGGGACAGGGGATCGATCAGCCCCAGCATTTT
V gene: TRBV11-2; J gene: TRBJ2-2; clone size: -; D gene: -; CDR3 protein: CASRLGGRTGELFF; CDR3 DNA: TGTGCCAGCAGACTTGGAGGGCGGACCGGGGAGCTGTTTTTT
V gene: TRBV27; J gene: TRBJ1-1; clone size: -; D gene: -; CDR3 protein: CASSGGVSNTEAFF; CDR3 DNA: TGTGCCAGTTCCGGCGGGGTTAGTAACACTGAAGCTTTCTTT
V gene: TRBV6-5; J gene: TRBJ1-2; clone size: few; D gene: -; CDR3 protein: CASRGTFLLGGYTF; CDR3 DNA: TGTGCCAGCAGAGGGACTTTTCTTTTGGGGGGCTACACCTTC
V gene: TRBV5-4; J gene: TRBJ2-7; clone size: -; D gene: TRBD1; CDR3 protein: CASSRRDRGNNEQYF; CDR3 DNA: TGTGCCAGCAGCAGACGGGACAGGGGGAATAACGAGCAGTACTTC
V gene: TRBV7-2; J gene: TRBJ2-7; clone size: -; D gene: -; CDR3 protein: CATALSHSYEQYF; CDR3 DNA: TGTGCCACCGCGTTAAGCCACTCCTACGAGCAGTACTTC
V gene: TRBV13; J gene: TRBJ2-1; clone size: -; D gene: TRBD1; CDR3 protein: CASSLATGPYNEQFF; CDR3 DNA: TGTGCCAGCAGCTTAGCGACAGGGCCTTACAATGAGCAGTTCTTC
V gene: TRBV5-1; J gene: TRBJ2-2; clone size: -; D gene: TRBD2; CDR3 protein: CASSLVAGVPTGELFF; CDR3 DNA: TGCGCCAGCAGCTTGGTTGCGGGAGTCCCCACCGGGGAGCTGTTTTTT
V gene: TRBV6-1; J gene: TRBJ2-2; clone size: -; D gene: TRBD2; CDR3 protein: CASSGELAGEGAGELFF; CDR3 DNA: TGTGCCAGCAGTGGGGAACTAGCGGGAGAGGGTGCCGGGGAGCTGTTTTTT
V gene: TRBV21-1; J gene: TRBJ2-5; clone size: -; D gene: -; CDR3 protein: CASRNRVRETQYF; CDR3 DNA: TGTGCCAGCAGAAACAGGGTCCGGGAGACCCAGTACTTC
V gene: TRBV9; J gene: TRBJ1-2; clone size: -; D gene: TRBD1; CDR3 protein: CASSSSGTGGANYGYTF; CDR3 DNA: TGTGCCAGCAGCTCCTCCGGGACAGGGGGCGCGAACTATGGCTACACCTTC
V gene: TRBV7-2; J gene: TRBJ2-7; clone size: -; D gene: -; CDR3 protein: CASSFGGSGYEQYF; CDR3 DNA: TGTGCCAGCAGCTTTGGAGGGAGTGGCTACGAGCAGTACTTC
V gene: TRBV19; J gene: TRBJ1-1; clone size: -; D gene: -; CDR3 protein: CASSLDRSTEAFF; CDR3 DNA: TGTGCCAGTAGTTTGGATAGGAGCACTGAAGCTTTCTTT
V gene: TRBV30; J gene: TRBJ2-7; clone size: -; D gene: -; CDR3 protein: CAWSVWGPVIYEQYF; CDR3 DNA: TGTGCCTGGAGTGTATGGGGCCCTGTAATCTACGAGCAGTACTTC
V gene: TRBV30; J gene: TRBJ2-2; clone size: -; D gene: -; CDR3 protein: CAWTRAVQFNRAGELFF; CDR3 DNA: TGTGCCTGGACTCGAGCGGTCCAGTTTAACAGGGCCGGGGAGCTGTTTTTT
V gene: TRBV9; J gene: TRBJ1-3; clone size: -; D gene: TRBD1; CDR3 protein: CASSSVVTGGPGNTIYF; CDR3 DNA: TGTGCCAGCAGCTCTGTAGTGACAGGGGGCCCTGGAAACACCATATATTTT
V gene: TRBV10-3; J gene: TRBJ2-7; clone size: -; D gene: TRBD2; CDR3 protein: CAISRTSGYEQYF; CDR3 DNA: TGTGCCATTTCCCGGACTAGCGGATACGAGCAGTACTTC
V gene: TRBV7-2; J gene: TRBJ2-3; clone size: -; D gene: -; CDR3 protein: CASSLGASTDTQYF; CDR3 DNA: TGTGCCAGCAGCTTGGGAGCTAGCACAGATACGCAGTATTTT
V gene: TRBV28; J gene: TRBJ2-7; clone size: -; D gene: TRBD2; CDR3 protein: CASSTPGTRYEQYF; CDR3 DNA: TGTGCCAGCAGTACTCCCGGGACTAGATACGAGCAGTACTTC
V gene: TRBV6-1; J gene: TRBJ1-1; clone size: -; D gene: -; CDR3 protein: CASSSFLPEAFF; CDR3 DNA: TGTGCCAGCAGTTCTTTTCTCCCTGAAGCTTTCTTT
V gene: TRBV30; J gene: TRBJ2-7; clone size: -; D gene: -; CDR3 protein: CAWSAPERGEQYF; CDR3 DNA: TGTGCCTGGAGCGCACCAGAAAGAGGGGAGCAGTACTTC
V gene: TRBV30; J gene: TRBJ1-5; clone size: -; D gene: -; CDR3 protein: CAWNSGDNQPQHF; CDR3 DNA: TGTGCCTGGAACTCGGGGGACAATCAGCCCCAGCATTTT
V gene: TRBV4-1; J gene: TRBJ1-1; clone size: few; D gene: TRBD1; CDR3 protein: CASSQVRLGTVDTEAFF; CDR3 DNA: TGCGCCAGCAGCCAAGTAAGGTTGGGGACAGTCGACACTGAAGCTTTCTTT
V gene: TRBV7-9; J gene: TRBJ2-4; clone size: -; D gene: -; CDR3 protein: CASSQSNIQYF; CDR3 DNA: TGTGCCAGCAGCCAGTCAAACATTCAGTACTTC
V gene: TRBV6-5; J gene: TRBJ2-7; clone size: -; D gene: TRBD1; CDR3 protein: CASSYGDSPTYEQYF; CDR3 DNA: TGTGCCAGCAGTTACGGGGACAGTCCCACCTACGAGCAGTACTTC
V gene: TRBV6-1; J gene: TRBJ1-5; clone size: -; D gene: -; CDR3 protein: CASGMFRPQHF; CDR3 DNA: TGTGCCAGCGGTATGTTTAGGCCCCAGCATTTT
V gene: TRBV19; J gene: TRBJ1-3; clone size: -; D gene: TRBD1; CDR3 protein: CASSTGTGVNTIYF; CDR3 DNA: TGTGCCAGTAGTACCGGGACAGGGGTAAACACCATATATTTT
V gene: TRBV13; J gene: TRBJ2-2; clone size: -; D gene: -; CDR3 protein: CASSAPGKNTGELFF; CDR3 DNA: TGTGCCAGCAGTGCTCCCGGGAAGAACACCGGGGAGCTGTTTTTT
V gene: TRBV2; J gene: TRBJ2-1; clone size: -; D gene: TRBD2; CDR3 protein: CASRTSGGVFSYNEQFF; CDR3 DNA: TGTGCCAGCAGGACTAGCGGGGGGGTTTTCTCCTACAATGAGCAGTTCTTC
V gene: TRBV5-1; J gene: TRBJ1-5; clone size: -; D gene: -; CDR3 protein: CASSLTGESNQPQHF; CDR3 DNA: TGCGCCAGCAGCTTGACCGGGGAAAGCAATCAGCCCCAGCATTTT
V gene: TRBV5-8; J gene: TRBJ2-3; clone size: -; D gene: TRBD2; CDR3 protein: CASSSMVLASTDTQYF; CDR3 DNA: TGTGCCAGCAGCTCGATGGTACTAGCGAGCACAGATACGCAGTATTTT
V gene: TRBV30; J gene: TRBJ2-1; clone size: -; D gene: TRBD2; CDR3 protein: CAWSELAGYERSYNEQFF; CDR3 DNA: TGTGCCTGGAGTGAACTAGCGGGCTACGAGAGGTCCTACAATGAGCAGTTCTTC
V gene: TRBV4-2; J gene: TRBJ2-5; clone size: -; D gene: -; CDR3 protein: CASSQRGGQGEETQYF; CDR3 DNA: TGTGCCAGCAGCCAACGGGGGGGACAGGGAGAGGAGACCCAGTACTTC
V gene: TRBV5-1; J gene: TRBJ1-1; clone size: once; D gene: TRBD1; CDR3 protein: CASSPGTGIRVNTEAFF; CDR3 DNA: TGCGCCAGCAGCCCCGGGACAGGGATTCGAGTGAACACTGAAGCTTTCTTT
V gene: TRBV5-1; J gene: TRBJ2-5; clone size: -; D gene: -; CDR3 protein: CASSLGQQETQYF; CDR3 DNA: TGCGCCAGCAGTCTCGGACAGCAAGAGACCCAGTACTTC
V gene: TRBV27; J gene: TRBJ1-1; clone size: -; D gene: -; CDR3 protein: CASSLGGPTEAFF; CDR3 DNA: TGTGCCAGCAGTTTGGGGGGGCCAACTGAAGCTTTCTTT
V gene: TRBV9; J gene: TRBJ1-2; clone size: -; D gene: -; CDR3 protein: CASSPITGTGPYGYTF; CDR3 DNA: TGTGCCAGCAGCCCTATCACAGGGACGGGCCCTTATGGCTACACCTTC
V gene: TRBV25-1; J gene: TRBJ2-5; clone size: -; D gene: -; CDR3 protein: CASSEHGFGEQYF; CDR3 DNA: TGTGCCAGCAGTGAACATGGGTTTGGGGAGCAGTACTTC
V gene: TRBV7-6; J gene: TRBJ1-2; clone size: -; D gene: -; CDR3 protein: CASSLEQVPNYGYTF; CDR3 DNA: TGTGCCAGCAGCTTGGAACAGGTTCCTAACTATGGCTACACCTTC
V gene: TRBV12-5; J gene: TRBJ1-1; clone size: -; D gene: TRBD1; CDR3 protein: CASGLFFGQGAGNTEAFF; CDR3 DNA: TGTGCTAGTGGTTTGTTCTTCGGACAGGGGGCAGGAAACACTGAAGCTTTCTTT
V gene: TRBV6-5; J gene: TRBJ1-2; clone size: -; D gene: TRBD1; CDR3 protein: CASRTGNGYTF; CDR3 DNA: TGTGCCAGCCGGACAGGGAATGGCTACACCTTC
V gene: TRBV10-1; J gene: TRBJ1-2; clone size: -; D gene: -; CDR3 protein: CASSAQGSYGYTF; CDR3 DNA: TGCGCCAGCAGTGCTCAGGGAAGCTATGGCTACACCTTC
V gene: TRBV29-1; J gene: TRBJ2-5; clone size: once; D gene: TRBD2; CDR3 protein: CSVSTSGSMETQYF; CDR3 DNA: TGCAGCGTTTCGACTAGCGGGAGCATGGAGACCCAGTACTTC
V gene: TRBV11-3; J gene: TRBJ2-3; clone size: -; D gene: TRBD1; CDR3 protein: CASSLGQGGTDTQYF; CDR3 DNA: TGTGCCAGCAGCTTAGGACAGGGCGGCACAGATACGCAGTATTTT
V gene: TRBV5-6; J gene: TRBJ2-1; clone size: once; D gene: -; CDR3 protein: CASSLGLGYEQFF; CDR3 DNA: TGTGCCAGCAGCTTGGGGTTGGGCTATGAGCAGTTCTTC